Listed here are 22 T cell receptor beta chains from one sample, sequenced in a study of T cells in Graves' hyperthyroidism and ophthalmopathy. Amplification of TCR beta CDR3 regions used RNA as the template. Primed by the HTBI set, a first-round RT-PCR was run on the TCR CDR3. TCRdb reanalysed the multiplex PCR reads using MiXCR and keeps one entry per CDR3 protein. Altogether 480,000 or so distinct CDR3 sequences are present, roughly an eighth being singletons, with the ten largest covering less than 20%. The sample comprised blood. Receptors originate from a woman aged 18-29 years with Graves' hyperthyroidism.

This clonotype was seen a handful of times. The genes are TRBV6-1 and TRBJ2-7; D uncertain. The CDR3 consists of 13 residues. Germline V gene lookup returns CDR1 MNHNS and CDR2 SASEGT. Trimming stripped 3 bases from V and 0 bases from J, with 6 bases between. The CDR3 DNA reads TGTGCCAGCAGTGACTCCAGCTCCTACGAGCAGTACTTC. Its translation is CASSDSSSYEQYF.

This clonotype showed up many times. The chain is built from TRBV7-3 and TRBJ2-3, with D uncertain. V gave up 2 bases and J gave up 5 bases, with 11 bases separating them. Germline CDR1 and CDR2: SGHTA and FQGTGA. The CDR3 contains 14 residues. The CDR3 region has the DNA TGTGCCAGCAGCTTAGGGCTCAGGCAAGATACGCAGTATTTT. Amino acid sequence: CASSLGLRQDTQYF.

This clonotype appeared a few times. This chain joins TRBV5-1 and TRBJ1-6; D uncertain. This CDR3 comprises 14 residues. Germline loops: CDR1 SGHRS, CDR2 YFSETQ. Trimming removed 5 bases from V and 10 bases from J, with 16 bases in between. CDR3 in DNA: TGCGCCAGCAGACTTGACGGACGTCAGTCACCCCTCCACTTT. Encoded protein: CASRLDGRQSPLHF.

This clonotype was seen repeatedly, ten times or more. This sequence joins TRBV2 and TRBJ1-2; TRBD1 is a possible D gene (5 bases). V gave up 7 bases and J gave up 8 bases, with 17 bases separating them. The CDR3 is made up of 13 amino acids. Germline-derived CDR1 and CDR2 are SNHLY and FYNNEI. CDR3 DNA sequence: TGTGCCAGCATCAGTGAGCAGGGTTCGGGCTACACCTTC. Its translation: CASISEQGSGYTF.

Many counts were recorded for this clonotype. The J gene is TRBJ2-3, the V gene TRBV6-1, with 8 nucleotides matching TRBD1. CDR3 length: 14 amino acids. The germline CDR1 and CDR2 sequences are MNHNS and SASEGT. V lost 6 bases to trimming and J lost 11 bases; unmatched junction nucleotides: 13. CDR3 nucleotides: TGTGCCAGCAGGGACAGGGACACAGATACGAGGCAGTATTTT. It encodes CASRDRDTDTRQYF.

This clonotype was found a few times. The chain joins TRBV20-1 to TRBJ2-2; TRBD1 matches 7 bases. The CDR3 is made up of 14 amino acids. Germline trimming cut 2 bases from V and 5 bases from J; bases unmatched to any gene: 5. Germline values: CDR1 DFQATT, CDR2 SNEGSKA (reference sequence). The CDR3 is CSARQGEGTGELFF. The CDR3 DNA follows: TGCAGTGCTAGACAGGGGGAAGGGACCGGGGAGCTGTTTTTT.

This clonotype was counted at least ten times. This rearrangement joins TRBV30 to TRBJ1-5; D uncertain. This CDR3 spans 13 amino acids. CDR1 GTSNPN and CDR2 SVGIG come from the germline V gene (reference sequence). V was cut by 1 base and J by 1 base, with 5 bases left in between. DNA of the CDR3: TGTGCCTGGAGTGCTGACAGCAATCAGCCCCAGCATTTT. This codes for CAWSADSNQPQHF.

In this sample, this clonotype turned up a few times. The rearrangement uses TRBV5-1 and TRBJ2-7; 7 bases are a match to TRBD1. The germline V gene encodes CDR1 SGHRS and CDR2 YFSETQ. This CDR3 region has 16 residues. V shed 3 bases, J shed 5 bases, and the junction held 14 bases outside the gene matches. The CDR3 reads CASSSAGDRSIDEQYF. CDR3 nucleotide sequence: TGCGCCAGCAGCTCGGCCGGGGACAGAAGTATAGACGAGCAGTACTTC. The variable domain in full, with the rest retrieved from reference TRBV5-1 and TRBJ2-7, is KAGVTQTPRYLIKTRGQQVTLSCSPISGHRSVSWYQQTPGQGLQFLFEYFSETQRNKGNFPGRFSGRQFSNSRSEMNVSTLELGDSALYLCASSSAGDRSIDEQYFGPGTRLTVT.

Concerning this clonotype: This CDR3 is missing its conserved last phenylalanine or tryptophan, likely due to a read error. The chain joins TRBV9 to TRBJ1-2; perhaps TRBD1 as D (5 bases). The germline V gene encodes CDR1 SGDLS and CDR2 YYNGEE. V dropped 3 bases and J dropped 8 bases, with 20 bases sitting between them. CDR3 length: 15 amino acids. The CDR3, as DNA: TGTGCCAGCAGCGGTACCGGGACGAGGTTTCAGGGCTACACCCTC. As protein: CASSGTGTRFQGYTL.

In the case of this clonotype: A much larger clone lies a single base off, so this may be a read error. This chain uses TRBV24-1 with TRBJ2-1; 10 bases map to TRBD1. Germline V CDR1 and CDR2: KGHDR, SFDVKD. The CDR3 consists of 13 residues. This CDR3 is CATGDRGHNEKFF. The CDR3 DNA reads TGTGCCACGGGGGACAGGGGTCACAATGAGAAGTTCTTC.

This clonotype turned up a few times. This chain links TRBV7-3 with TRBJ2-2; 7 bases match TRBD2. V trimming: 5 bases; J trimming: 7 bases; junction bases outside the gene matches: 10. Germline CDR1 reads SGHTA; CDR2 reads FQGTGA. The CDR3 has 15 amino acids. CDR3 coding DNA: TGTGCCAGCAGCCCCCCAGGACTAGAGGTCGGGGAGCTGTTTTTT. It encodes CASSPPGLEVGELFF. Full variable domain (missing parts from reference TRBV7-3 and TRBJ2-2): GAGVSQTPSNKVTEKGKYVELRCDPISGHTALYWYRQSLGQGPEFLIYFQGTGAADDSGLPNDRFFAVRPEGSVSTLKIQRTERGDSAVYLCASSPPGLEVGELFFGEGSRLTVL.

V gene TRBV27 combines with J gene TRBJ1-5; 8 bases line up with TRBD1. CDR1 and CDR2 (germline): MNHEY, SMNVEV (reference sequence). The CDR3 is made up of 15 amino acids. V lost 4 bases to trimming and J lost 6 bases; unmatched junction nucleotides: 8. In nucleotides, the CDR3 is TGTGCCAGCAGTTCCTGGACAGGGACAAGTCAGCCCCAGCATTTT. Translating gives CASSSWTGTSQPQHF.

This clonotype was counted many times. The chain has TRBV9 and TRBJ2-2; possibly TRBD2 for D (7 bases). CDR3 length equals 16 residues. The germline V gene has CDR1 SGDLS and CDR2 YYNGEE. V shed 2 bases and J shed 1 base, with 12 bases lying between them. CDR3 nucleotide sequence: TGTGCCAGCAGCGTCGGAGGGGGGGAGAACACCGGGGAGCTGTTTTTT. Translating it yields CASSVGGGENTGELFF.

CDR3 sequence reads: CASSWTSGSSYEQYV. The CDR3 DNA follows: TGCGCCAGCAGCTGGACTAGCGGGAGCTCCTACGAGCAGTACGTC. V is TRBV5-1 and J is TRBJ2-7, with 13 bases identical to TRBD2. Losses at the gene ends were 3 bases for V and 0 bases for J; bases not matched to a gene: 0. The CDR3 is 15 residues long. Germline V gene lookup returns CDR1 SGHRS and CDR2 YFSETQ.

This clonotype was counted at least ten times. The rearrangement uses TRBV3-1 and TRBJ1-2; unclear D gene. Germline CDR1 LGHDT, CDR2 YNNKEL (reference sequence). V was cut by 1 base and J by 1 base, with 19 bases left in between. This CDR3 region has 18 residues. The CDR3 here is CASSQVLGSKTLNYGYTF. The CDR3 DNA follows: TGTGCCAGCAGCCAAGTCTTGGGCTCTAAGACCCTTAACTATGGCTACACCTTC.

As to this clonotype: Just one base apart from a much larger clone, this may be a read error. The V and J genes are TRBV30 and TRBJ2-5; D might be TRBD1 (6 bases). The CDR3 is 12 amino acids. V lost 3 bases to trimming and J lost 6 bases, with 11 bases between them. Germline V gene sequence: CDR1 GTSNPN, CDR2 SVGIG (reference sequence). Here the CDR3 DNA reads TGTGCCTGGAGCAGGGGTGGGAAGACCCAGTACTTC. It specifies CAWSRGGKTQYF. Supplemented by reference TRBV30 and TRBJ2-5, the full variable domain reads SQTIHQWPATLVQPVGSPLSLECTVEGTSNPNLYWYRQAAGRGLQLLFYSVGIGQISSEVPQNLSASRPQDRQFILSSKKLLLSDSGFYLCAWSRGGKTQYFGPGTRLLVL.

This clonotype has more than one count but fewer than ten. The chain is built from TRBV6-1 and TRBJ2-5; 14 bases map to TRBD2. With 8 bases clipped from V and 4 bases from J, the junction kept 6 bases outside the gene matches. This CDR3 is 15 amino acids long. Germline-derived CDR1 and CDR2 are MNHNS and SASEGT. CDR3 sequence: CASGTSGRLGETQYF. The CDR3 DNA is TGTGCCAGCGGGACTAGCGGGAGACTGGGAGAGACCCAGTACTTC.

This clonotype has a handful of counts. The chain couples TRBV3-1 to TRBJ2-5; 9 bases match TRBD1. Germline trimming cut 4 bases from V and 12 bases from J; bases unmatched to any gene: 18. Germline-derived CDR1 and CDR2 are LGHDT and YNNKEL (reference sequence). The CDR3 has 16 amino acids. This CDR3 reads CASSPMGNRGQYLKYF. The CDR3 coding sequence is TGTGCCAGCAGCCCTATGGGGAACAGGGGGCAATACCTAAAGTACTTC.

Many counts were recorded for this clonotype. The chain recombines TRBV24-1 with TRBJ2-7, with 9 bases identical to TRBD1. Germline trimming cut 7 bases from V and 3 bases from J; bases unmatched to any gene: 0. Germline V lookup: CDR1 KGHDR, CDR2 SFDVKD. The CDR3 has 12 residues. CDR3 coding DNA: TGTGCCACCAGGGGACAGGGCTACGAGCAGTACTTC. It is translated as CATRGQGYEQYF.

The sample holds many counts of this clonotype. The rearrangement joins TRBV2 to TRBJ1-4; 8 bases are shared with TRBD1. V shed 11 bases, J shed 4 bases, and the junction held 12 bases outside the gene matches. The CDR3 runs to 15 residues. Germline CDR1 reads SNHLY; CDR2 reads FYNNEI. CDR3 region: CASTPGQVINEKLFF. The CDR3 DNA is TGTGCCTCAACCCCGGGACAGGTGATTAATGAAAAACTGTTTTTT.

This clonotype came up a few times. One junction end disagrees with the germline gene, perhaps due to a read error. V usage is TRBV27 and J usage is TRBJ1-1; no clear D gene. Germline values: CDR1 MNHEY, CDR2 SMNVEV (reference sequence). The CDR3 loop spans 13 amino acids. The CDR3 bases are TGTGTCAGCAGTACCTCGACAACGGTGGGAGCTTTCTTT. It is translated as CVSSTSTTVGAFF.

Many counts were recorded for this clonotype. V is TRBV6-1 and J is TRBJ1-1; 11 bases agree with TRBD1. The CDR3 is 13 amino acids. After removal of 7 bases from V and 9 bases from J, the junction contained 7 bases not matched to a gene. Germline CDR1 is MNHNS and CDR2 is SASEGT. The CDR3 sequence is CASIIGQGAQAFF. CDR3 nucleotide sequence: TGTGCCAGCATAATCGGACAGGGGGCTCAAGCTTTCTTT.